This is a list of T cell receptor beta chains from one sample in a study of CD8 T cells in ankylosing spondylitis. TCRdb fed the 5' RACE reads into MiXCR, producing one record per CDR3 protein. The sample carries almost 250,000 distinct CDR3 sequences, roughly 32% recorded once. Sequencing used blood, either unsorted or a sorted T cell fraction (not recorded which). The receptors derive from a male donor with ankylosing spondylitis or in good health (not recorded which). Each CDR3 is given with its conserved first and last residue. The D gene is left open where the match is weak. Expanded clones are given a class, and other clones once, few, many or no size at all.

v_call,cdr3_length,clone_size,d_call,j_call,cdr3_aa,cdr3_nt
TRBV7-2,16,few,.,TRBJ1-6,CASSPGVGRGNSPLHF,TGTGCCAGCAGCCCGGGGGTAGGCAGGGGCAATTCACCCCTCCACTTT
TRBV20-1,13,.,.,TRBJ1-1,CSAGGRMNTEAFF,TGCAGTGCGGGGGGACGGATGAACACTGAAGCTTTCTTT
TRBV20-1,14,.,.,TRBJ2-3,CSAADTASTDTQYF,TGCAGTGCTGCAGACACCGCTAGCACAGATACGCAGTATTTT
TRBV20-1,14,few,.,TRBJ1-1,CSARVGTLDTEAFF,TGCAGTGCTAGAGTAGGGACCCTGGACACTGAAGCTTTCTTT
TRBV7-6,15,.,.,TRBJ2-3,CASSLTGPPPDTQYF,TGTGCCAGCAGCTTAACCGGACCACCCCCAGATACGCAGTATTTT
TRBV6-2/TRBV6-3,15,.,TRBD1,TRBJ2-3,CASASGTANTDTQYF,TGTGCCAGCGCATCCGGGACAGCCAACACAGATACGCAGTATTTT
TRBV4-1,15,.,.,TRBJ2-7,CASSQRESSTYEQYF,TGCGCCAGCAGCCAGAGAGAAAGCTCAACCTACGAGCAGTACTTC
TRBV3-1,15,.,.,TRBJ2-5,CASSQDGWGQGTQYF,TGTGCCAGCAGCCAAGATGGTTGGGGGCAGGGGACCCAGTACTTC
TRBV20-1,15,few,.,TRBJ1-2,CSARDQGSSNYGYTF,TGCAGTGCTAGAGATCAAGGGTCATCTAACTATGGCTACACCTTC
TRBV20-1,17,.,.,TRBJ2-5,CSARTGRGQPFPETQYF,TGCAGTGCTAGAACTGGCCGAGGACAGCCCTTCCCTGAGACCCAGTACTTC
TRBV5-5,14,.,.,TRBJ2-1,CASSPTWGGNEQFF,TGTGCCAGCAGCCCGACTTGGGGAGGCAATGAGCAGTTCTTC
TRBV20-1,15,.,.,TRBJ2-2,CSARPPLGYTGELFF,TGCAGTGCTAGACCCCCCCTCGGCTACACCGGGGAGCTGTTTTTT
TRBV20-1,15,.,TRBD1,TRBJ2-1,CSAREQTGGGNEQFF,TGCAGTGCTAGAGAACAGACAGGGGGTGGAAATGAGCAGTTCTTC
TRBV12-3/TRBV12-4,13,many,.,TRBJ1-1,CASTLWMNTEAFF,TGTGCCAGCACCCTGTGGATGAACACTGAAGCTTTCTTT
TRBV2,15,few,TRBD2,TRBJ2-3,CASPGTSGGTDTQYF,TGTGCCAGCCCCGGGACTAGCGGGGGCACAGATACGCAGTATTTT
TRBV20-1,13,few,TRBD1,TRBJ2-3,CSATDRAQDTQYF,TGCAGTGCTACGGACAGGGCCCAAGATACGCAGTATTTT
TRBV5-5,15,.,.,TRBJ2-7,CASRRTLKSSYEQYF,TGTGCCAGCAGACGGACTCTCAAGAGCTCCTACGAGCAGTACTTC
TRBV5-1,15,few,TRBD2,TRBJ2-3,CASSWGGGSTDTQYF,TGCGCCAGCAGCTGGGGGGGGGGATCCACAGATACGCAGTATTTT
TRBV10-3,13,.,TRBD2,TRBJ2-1,CAAQRGTYNEQFF,TGTGCCGCCCAGCGGGGGACCTACAATGAGCAGTTCTTC
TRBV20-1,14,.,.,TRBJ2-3,CRPEAGYSTDTQYF,TGCAGGCCAGAGGCGGGGTATAGCACAGATACGCAGTATTTT
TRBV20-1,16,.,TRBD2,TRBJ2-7,CSASGGVGQGSYEQYF,TGCAGTGCTAGTGGGGGGGTCGGGCAGGGTTCTTACGAGCAGTACTTC
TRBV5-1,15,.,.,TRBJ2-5,CASSFGPTPGETQYF,TGCGCCAGCAGTTTTGGGCCCACTCCGGGGGAGACCCAGTACTTC
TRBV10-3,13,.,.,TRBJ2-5,CAIRYRVRETQYF,TGTGCCATCAGGTACAGGGTCAGAGAGACCCAGTACTTC